This T cell receptor (beta chain) originates from a study of a mutant IDH1 vaccine in newly diagnosed glioma. Study-wide points: Immune responses induced by vaccination arose in about 93% of the patients. Pseudoprogression apparently lacked any relation to changes in top peripheral T cell clonotypes.

Remarks on this clone: Its antigen is unknown.

Per germline, CDR1 MDHEN and CDR2 SYDVKM. The CDR3 extends over 13 amino acids. V lost 5 bases and J 3 bases, leaving 11 bases between the germline ends. The table came from immunoSEQ multiplex PCR; TCRdb's copy has only in-frame clones and leaves some out. This table holds around 70,000 clones, almost 85% found once. Time point noted: week 35, safety follow-up. Every vaccination contained 300 ug of the mutant IDH1 20-mer peptide and was paired with topical imiquimod. The gene calls are TRBV28 and TRBJ2-7; no clear D. This clonotype originated in a man younger than 35 with glioma. The input for sequencing was PBMCs, taken from a glioma patient whose treatment included an IDH1 peptide vaccine. CDR3 in DNA: TGTGCCAGCAGTCCCCCACACAGCTACGAGCAGTACTTC. It encodes CASSPPHSYEQYF.